This is a list of T cell receptor beta chains from one sample in a study of blood T cell repertoires in COVID-19. Data came from immunoSEQ multiplex PCR; TCRdb stores just in-frame clones and leaves some out. This sample carries about 240,000 clones, 70% to 85% of them seen once, and the ten largest clones take 3% to 3.5%. Sequenced material: peripheral blood. The receptors stem from a woman older than 75 with acute or convalescent COVID-19. CDR3s include the opening cysteine and the closing phenylalanine or tryptophan. A D gene is named only where the DNA matches it firmly. Size is stated for part of the rows, as once, few or many counts, or as a class when the clone is expanded.

j_gene: TRBJ2-1
v_gene: TRBV5-1
d_gene: TRBD2
abundance: .
CDR3nt: TGCGCCAGCAGAGGCGGACTAGCGGGAGAATACAATGAGCAGTTCTTC
CDR3aa: CASRGGLAGEYNEQFF

j_gene: TRBJ2-1
v_gene: TRBV5-4
d_gene: TRBD2
abundance: .
CDR3nt: TGTGCCAGCAGCGCCGGACTAGCGGGGGGCGTCGACTCCTACAATGAGCAGTTCTTC
CDR3aa: CASSAGLAGGVDSYNEQFF

j_gene: TRBJ2-3
v_gene: TRBV5-6
d_gene: TRBD2
abundance: .
CDR3nt: TGTGCCAGCAGCTTGGTGGGGAAGACTAGCGGGAACCGAGATACGCAGTATTTT
CDR3aa: CASSLVGKTSGNRDTQYF

j_gene: TRBJ2-3
v_gene: TRBV7-2
d_gene: TRBD2
abundance: .
CDR3nt: TGTGCCAGCAGCTTGTCTAGCGGGGGGGCCTCAGATACGCAGTATTTT
CDR3aa: CASSLSSGGASDTQYF

j_gene: TRBJ2-5
v_gene: TRBV6-5
d_gene: TRBD2
abundance: once
CDR3nt: TGTGCCAGCAGTTACGGCGGGAGGGCCGCCGAGACCCAGTACTTC
CDR3aa: CASSYGGRAAETQYF

j_gene: TRBJ1-1
v_gene: TRBV7-2
d_gene: .
abundance: .
CDR3nt: TGTGCCAGCAGCTTAGGGCCGGCTGGGGGGACTGAAGCTTTCTTT
CDR3aa: CASSLGPAGGTEAFF

j_gene: TRBJ1-4
v_gene: TRBV19
d_gene: .
abundance: .
CDR3nt: TGTGCCAGTAGTATGACAGGCGCCGCTAATGAAAAACTGTTTTTT
CDR3aa: CASSMTGAANEKLFF

j_gene: TRBJ2-2
v_gene: TRBV5-1
d_gene: .
abundance: .
CDR3nt: TGCGCCAGCAGCTCGTCGGAGCTAACGAACACCGGGGAGCTGTTTTTT
CDR3aa: CASSSSELTNTGELFF

j_gene: TRBJ1-5
v_gene: TRBV12-5
d_gene: .
abundance: .
CDR3nt: TGTGCTAGTGGTTTAGGACGGGAGTTCAATCAGCCCCAGCATTTT
CDR3aa: CASGLGREFNQPQHF

j_gene: TRBJ2-3
v_gene: TRBV29-1
d_gene: .
abundance: few
CDR3nt: TGCAGCGTTGAAACATCGTTGGGCACAGATACGCAGTATTTT
CDR3aa: CSVETSLGTDTQYF

j_gene: TRBJ2-1
v_gene: TRBV2
d_gene: TRBD2
abundance: few
CDR3nt: TGTGCCAGCAGTGAAACGGGCGGGAGAGCTTACAATGAGCAGTTCTTC
CDR3aa: CASSETGGRAYNEQFF

j_gene: TRBJ1-1
v_gene: TRBV6-5
d_gene: .
abundance: .
CDR3nt: TGTGCCAGCAGTTACTCCATCCAGGTTGTATCTGAAGCTTTCTTT
CDR3aa: CASSYSIQVVSEAFF

j_gene: TRBJ1-5
v_gene: TRBV19
d_gene: .
abundance: .
CDR3nt: TGTGCCAGTAGTATCGGGGGGACCCCGGGCCGAAATCAGCCCCAGCATTTT
CDR3aa: CASSIGGTPGRNQPQHF

j_gene: TRBJ1-6
v_gene: TRBV28
d_gene: .
abundance: .
CDR3nt: TGTGCCAGCCTAAGTAGCTCCTATAATTCACCCCTCCACTTT
CDR3aa: CASLSSSYNSPLHF

j_gene: TRBJ2-2
v_gene: TRBV7-8
d_gene: .
abundance: .
CDR3nt: TGTGCCAGCAGCCCGCTGCGGGCGCGAGAGGGCGGGGAGCTGTTTTTT
CDR3aa: CASSPLRAREGGELFF

j_gene: TRBJ1-5
v_gene: TRBV6-5
d_gene: TRBD1
abundance: .
CDR3nt: TGTGCCAGCTCTGGGACAGGGGGCTTTCAGCCCCAGCATTTT
CDR3aa: CASSGTGGFQPQHF

j_gene: TRBJ2-1
v_gene: TRBV19
d_gene: TRBD2
abundance: once
CDR3nt: TGTGCCAGTAGGCCCGGGCTAGCGGGAGGTCGAGGTGAGCAGTTCTTC
CDR3aa: CASRPGLAGGRGEQFF

j_gene: TRBJ1-2
v_gene: TRBV19
d_gene: .
abundance: .
CDR3nt: TGTGCCAGTAGTATAACGGGTAGGGGAAACCACCGCTATGGCTACACCTTC
CDR3aa: CASSITGRGNHRYGYTF

j_gene: TRBJ1-2
v_gene: TRBV28
d_gene: TRBD1
abundance: .
CDR3nt: TGTGCCAGCACCTATCCAGGGGGAGCTAACTATGGCTACACCTTC
CDR3aa: CASTYPGGANYGYTF

j_gene: TRBJ1-4
v_gene: TRBV2
d_gene: .
abundance: .
CDR3nt: TGTGCCAGCGGGAGTCCTAATGAAAAACTGTTTTTT
CDR3aa: CASGSPNEKLFF

j_gene: TRBJ2-3
v_gene: TRBV5-1
d_gene: .
abundance: few
CDR3nt: TGCGCCAGCAGCGACGACACCGGGACTCGCTCATCTTATACGCAGTATTTT
CDR3aa: CASSDDTGTRSSYTQYF

j_gene: TRBJ2-1
v_gene: TRBV7-9
d_gene: TRBD2
abundance: few
CDR3nt: TGTGCCAGCAGGGGGACTAGCGGGAGGGCCCACAATCTCCACAATGAGCAGTTCTTC
CDR3aa: CASRGTSGRAHNLHNEQFF

j_gene: TRBJ2-6
v_gene: TRBV18
d_gene: .
abundance: .
CDR3nt: TGTGCCAGCTCACCAAGTCAGGGCTCTGGGGCCAACGTCCTGACTTTC
CDR3aa: CASSPSQGSGANVLTF

j_gene: TRBJ1-2
v_gene: TRBV7-9
d_gene: TRBD1
abundance: .
CDR3nt: TGTGCCAGCAGCTTGGGTGGACAGGGGCGCGCCGGCTACACCTTC
CDR3aa: CASSLGGQGRAGYTF

j_gene: TRBJ2-2
v_gene: TRBV18
d_gene: .
abundance: once
CDR3nt: TGTGCCAGCTCACCGGGACTCCTGAACACCGGGGAGCTGTTTTTT
CDR3aa: CASSPGLLNTGELFF

j_gene: TRBJ2-1
v_gene: TRBV5-6
d_gene: .
abundance: .
CDR3nt: TGTGCCACCTCTCGTGGAGCGGGTTACAATGAGCAGTTCTTC
CDR3aa: CATSRGAGYNEQFF